The rows below give T cell receptor beta chains drawn from one sample of a study of shared T cell receptors in the human thymus. Assay: immunoSEQ multiplex PCR; the TCRdb copy retains only in-frame clones and omits some. Of some 760,000 clones in the sample, roughly 88% were seen once. The same specimen was also included in a second study, on human thymus T cells.

Sequenced material: thymocytes. Receptor source: a girl under three years old with a congenital heart defect. Each CDR3 is given with its conserved first and last residue. Each record gives: J gene, clone size, V gene, D gene, CDR3 protein, CDR3 DNA. A D gene is named only where the DNA matches it firmly. For some rows the clone size is stated as once, few or many, or as a class when expanded; others skip it.

j_gene: TRBJ2-6; abundance: once; v_gene: TRBV18; d_gene: -; CDR3aa: CASSPESLLSSGANVLTF; CDR3nt: TGTGCCAGCTCACCAGAAAGTCTGCTTAGCTCTGGGGCCAACGTCCTGACTTTC
j_gene: TRBJ1-1; abundance: once; v_gene: TRBV2; d_gene: -; CDR3aa: CASWSKQNTEAFF; CDR3nt: TGTGCCAGTTGGTCCAAGCAGAACACTGAAGCTTTCTTT
j_gene: TRBJ1-1; abundance: -; v_gene: TRBV14; d_gene: -; CDR3aa: CASSQVAAGGEAFF; CDR3nt: TGTGCCAGCAGCCAAGTGGCGGCCGGCGGTGAAGCTTTCTTT
j_gene: TRBJ2-7; abundance: -; v_gene: TRBV12-5; d_gene: -; CDR3aa: CASEESPTGAYEQYF; CDR3nt: TGTGCTAGTGAGGAGTCCCCGACAGGCGCCTACGAGCAGTACTTC
j_gene: TRBJ1-2; abundance: -; v_gene: TRBV5-6; d_gene: TRBD1; CDR3aa: CASSSRDRVNYGYTF; CDR3nt: TGTGCCAGCAGCTCCCGGGACAGGGTGAACTATGGCTACACCTTC
j_gene: TRBJ1-5; abundance: -; v_gene: TRBV12-5; d_gene: -; CDR3aa: CASGSRGGNQPQHF; CDR3nt: TGTGCTAGTGGTTCCAGGGGTGGCAATCAGCCCCAGCATTTT
j_gene: TRBJ1-2; abundance: -; v_gene: TRBV13; d_gene: -; CDR3aa: CASSFTGLYGYTF; CDR3nt: TGTGCCAGCAGCTTTACAGGGTTATATGGCTACACCTTC
j_gene: TRBJ2-2; abundance: few; v_gene: TRBV5-4; d_gene: -; CDR3aa: CASRSGGLHTGELFF; CDR3nt: TGTGCCAGCAGATCAGGGGGGTTGCACACCGGGGAGCTGTTTTTT
j_gene: TRBJ2-2; abundance: -; v_gene: TRBV9; d_gene: -; CDR3aa: CASSPDRSTGELFF; CDR3nt: TGTGCCAGCAGCCCCGACAGGAGCACCGGGGAGCTGTTTTTT
j_gene: TRBJ1-1; abundance: -; v_gene: TRBV12-5; d_gene: TRBD1; CDR3aa: CASGLWYGTGGTEAFF; CDR3nt: TGTGCTAGTGGCCTGTGGTACGGGACAGGGGGCACTGAAGCTTTCTTT
j_gene: TRBJ2-1; abundance: -; v_gene: TRBV4-1; d_gene: -; CDR3aa: CASSPISRGGRGEQFF; CDR3nt: TGCGCCAGCAGCCCCATTTCGAGGGGGGGCCGGGGGGAGCAGTTCTTC
j_gene: TRBJ1-4; abundance: -; v_gene: TRBV25-1; d_gene: -; CDR3aa: CASSVRGPSGKLFF; CDR3nt: TGTGCCAGCAGTGTTCGGGGTCCCAGCGGAAAACTGTTTTTT
j_gene: TRBJ1-2; abundance: once; v_gene: TRBV6-1; d_gene: -; CDR3aa: CASNLRQWPSYGYTF; CDR3nt: TGTGCCAGCAACCTAAGACAGTGGCCTAGCTATGGCTACACCTTC
j_gene: TRBJ2-5; abundance: few; v_gene: TRBV4-1; d_gene: TRBD2; CDR3aa: CASSQDLSGEGETQYF; CDR3nt: TGCGCCAGCAGCCAAGATCTTTCGGGGGAGGGAGAGACCCAGTACTTC
j_gene: TRBJ2-5; abundance: few; v_gene: TRBV9; d_gene: TRBD1; CDR3aa: CASSVRDRVLQETQYF; CDR3nt: TGTGCCAGCAGCGTACGGGACAGGGTGCTCCAAGAGACCCAGTACTTC
j_gene: TRBJ1-2; abundance: -; v_gene: TRBV9; d_gene: -; CDR3aa: CASSVGRGEGYGYTF; CDR3nt: TGTGCCAGCAGCGTAGGGAGAGGGGAGGGCTATGGCTACACCTTC
j_gene: TRBJ1-1; abundance: -; v_gene: TRBV19; d_gene: -; CDR3aa: CASSIDPGKAFF; CDR3nt: TGTGCCAGTAGTATAGACCCGGGGAAAGCTTTCTTT
j_gene: TRBJ2-2; abundance: -; v_gene: TRBV28; d_gene: -; CDR3aa: CAGSRVIDTGELFF; CDR3nt: TGTGCCGGATCCAGGGTGATTGACACCGGGGAGCTGTTTTTT
j_gene: TRBJ1-2; abundance: -; v_gene: TRBV6-5; d_gene: TRBD1; CDR3aa: CASSSPRDRGGYGYTF; CDR3nt: TGTGCCAGCAGTTCGCCCCGGGACAGGGGAGGCTATGGCTACACCTTC
j_gene: TRBJ2-1; abundance: -; v_gene: TRBV4-1; d_gene: TRBD1; CDR3aa: CASSRTHAGQVSNNEQFF; CDR3nt: TGCGCCAGCAGCCGGACTCATGCCGGACAGGTCAGTAACAATGAGCAGTTCTTC
j_gene: TRBJ1-1; abundance: few; v_gene: TRBV5-4; d_gene: -; CDR3aa: CASTRSLDRNTEAFF; CDR3nt: TGTGCCAGCACCCGCTCACTGGACAGGAACACTGAAGCTTTCTTT
j_gene: TRBJ1-1; abundance: -; v_gene: TRBV28; d_gene: TRBD1; CDR3aa: CASKCQGALDTEAFF; CDR3nt: TGTGCCAGCAAGTGCCAGGGGGCTTTGGACACTGAAGCTTTCTTT
j_gene: TRBJ2-1; abundance: -; v_gene: TRBV2; d_gene: -; CDR3aa: CASSDKGRNNEQFF; CDR3nt: TGTGCCAGCTCTGACAAGGGGAGGAACAATGAGCAGTTCTTC
j_gene: TRBJ1-2; abundance: few; v_gene: TRBV11-2; d_gene: -; CDR3aa: CASSSLSGEGIGLNYGYTF; CDR3nt: TGTGCCAGCAGCTCATTATCAGGGGAGGGGATCGGACTGAACTATGGCTACACCTTC
j_gene: TRBJ2-4; abundance: once; v_gene: TRBV5-8; d_gene: -; CDR3aa: CASSSKGVAKNIQYF; CDR3nt: TGTGCCAGCAGCTCCAAGGGGGTTGCCAAAAACATTCAGTACTTC
j_gene: TRBJ1-1; abundance: -; v_gene: TRBV13; d_gene: -; CDR3aa: CASSPGGPNTEAFF; CDR3nt: TGTGCCAGCAGCCCCGGGGGACCGAACACTGAAGCTTTCTTT
j_gene: TRBJ1-5; abundance: -; v_gene: TRBV5-5; d_gene: TRBD1; CDR3aa: CASSLDDRGYNQPQHF; CDR3nt: TGTGCCAGCAGCTTGGACGACAGGGGCTACAATCAGCCCCAGCATTTT
j_gene: TRBJ1-1; abundance: -; v_gene: TRBV27; d_gene: TRBD1; CDR3aa: CASSLGQAMNTEAFF; CDR3nt: TGTGCCAGCAGTTTAGGACAGGCTATGAACACTGAAGCTTTCTTT
j_gene: TRBJ1-5; abundance: -; v_gene: TRBV7-2; d_gene: TRBD1; CDR3aa: CASTQGGETGGNQPQHF; CDR3nt: TGTGCCAGCACCCAAGGGGGGGAGACAGGGGGAAATCAGCCCCAGCATTTT
j_gene: TRBJ1-2; abundance: -; v_gene: TRBV4-2; d_gene: TRBD1; CDR3aa: CASSQGPGQGMSYTF; CDR3nt: TGTGCCAGCAGCCAAGGGCCGGGACAGGGTATGAGCTACACCTTC
j_gene: TRBJ1-5; abundance: -; v_gene: TRBV6-4; d_gene: -; CDR3aa: CASSVSRRTANYSNQPQHF; CDR3nt: TGTGCCAGCAGTGTTTCTCGACGGACAGCCAACTATAGCAATCAGCCCCAGCATTTT
j_gene: TRBJ1-1; abundance: -; v_gene: TRBV13; d_gene: -; CDR3aa: CASSPSTENTEAFF; CDR3nt: TGTGCCAGCAGCCCCTCGACAGAGAACACTGAAGCTTTCTTT
j_gene: TRBJ1-2; abundance: -; v_gene: TRBV27; d_gene: -; CDR3aa: CASSLSGGAGYTF; CDR3nt: TGTGCCAGCAGTTTATCAGGGGGGGCGGGCTACACCTTC
j_gene: TRBJ2-3; abundance: -; v_gene: TRBV28; d_gene: TRBD2; CDR3aa: CASSLLSGEDTQYF; CDR3nt: TGTGCCAGCAGTTTACTAAGCGGGGAGGATACGCAGTATTTT
j_gene: TRBJ2-1; abundance: -; v_gene: TRBV9; d_gene: TRBD2; CDR3aa: CASSAEGLAGGADNEQFF; CDR3nt: TGTGCCAGCAGCGCAGAGGGACTAGCGGGGGGCGCCGACAATGAGCAGTTCTTC
j_gene: TRBJ2-5; abundance: once; v_gene: TRBV5-5; d_gene: -; CDR3aa: CASSLVQLPLQETQYF; CDR3nt: TGTGCCAGCAGCTTGGTTCAACTCCCCCTCCAAGAGACCCAGTACTTC
j_gene: TRBJ2-3; abundance: -; v_gene: TRBV9; d_gene: TRBD2; CDR3aa: CASSVVAGGITDTQYF; CDR3nt: TGTGCCAGCAGCGTAGTAGCGGGGGGTATCACAGATACGCAGTATTTT
j_gene: TRBJ1-2; abundance: -; v_gene: TRBV27; d_gene: TRBD1; CDR3aa: CASWGDDRGYGYTF; CDR3nt: TGTGCCAGCTGGGGAGATGACAGGGGCTATGGCTACACCTTC
j_gene: TRBJ1-2; abundance: -; v_gene: TRBV12-5; d_gene: -; CDR3aa: CASGTYDGYTF; CDR3nt: TGTGCTAGTGGCACTTATGATGGCTACACCTTC
j_gene: TRBJ1-5; abundance: -; v_gene: TRBV4-1; d_gene: TRBD1; CDR3aa: CASSGHRDRGLWSNQPQHF; CDR3nt: TGCGCCAGCAGCGGACACCGGGACAGGGGGCTCTGGAGCAATCAGCCCCAGCATTTT
j_gene: TRBJ2-3; abundance: -; v_gene: TRBV29-1; d_gene: -; CDR3aa: CSVGARGPSTDTQYF; CDR3nt: TGCAGCGTTGGGGCGCGGGGGCCAAGCACAGATACGCAGTATTTT
j_gene: TRBJ1-4; abundance: -; v_gene: TRBV9; d_gene: TRBD1; CDR3aa: CASSPRGTGNEKLFF; CDR3nt: TGTGCCAGCAGCCCTCGGGGGACAGGTAATGAAAAACTGTTTTTT
j_gene: TRBJ1-2; abundance: -; v_gene: TRBV5-1; d_gene: TRBD1; CDR3aa: CASSFLTGGSLYGYTF; CDR3nt: TGCGCCAGCAGCTTCCTGACAGGGGGCAGTCTCTATGGCTACACCTTC
j_gene: TRBJ2-1; abundance: -; v_gene: TRBV10-3; d_gene: -; CDR3aa: CAISESSEFNHNEQFF; CDR3nt: TGTGCCATCAGTGAGTCGTCGGAGTTTAACCACAATGAGCAGTTCTTC
j_gene: TRBJ2-5; abundance: -; v_gene: TRBV4-1; d_gene: TRBD2; CDR3aa: CASSHEISGGEETQYF; CDR3nt: TGCGCCAGCAGCCATGAAATTAGCGGGGGGGAAGAGACCCAGTACTTC
j_gene: TRBJ1-1; abundance: -; v_gene: TRBV18; d_gene: -; CDR3aa: CASSRPDTEAFF; CDR3nt: TGTGCCAGCTCACGTCCTGACACTGAAGCTTTCTTT
j_gene: TRBJ1-1; abundance: -; v_gene: TRBV28; d_gene: -; CDR3aa: CASSIRHSLGAFF; CDR3nt: TGTGCCAGCAGTATTCGACATTCGCTGGGCGCTTTCTTT
j_gene: TRBJ1-4; abundance: -; v_gene: TRBV19; d_gene: -; CDR3aa: CASRHRGRPEKLFF; CDR3nt: TGTGCCAGTCGCCACCGGGGTCGTCCCGAAAAACTGTTTTTT
j_gene: TRBJ2-7; abundance: -; v_gene: TRBV11-2; d_gene: TRBD1; CDR3aa: CASSLDSGRGWELYEQYF; CDR3nt: TGTGCCAGCAGCTTAGATTCAGGCAGGGGGTGGGAACTCTACGAGCAGTACTTC
j_gene: TRBJ1-2; abundance: -; v_gene: TRBV2; d_gene: -; CDR3aa: CASSLDPAGVRVTEVGGYTF; CDR3nt: TGTGCCAGCAGTCTTGACCCGGCTGGGGTTCGGGTTACGGAGGTCGGAGGCTACACCTTC
j_gene: TRBJ1-1; abundance: -; v_gene: TRBV2; d_gene: -; CDR3aa: CASSTHTRGTTEAFF; CDR3nt: TGTGCCAGCAGTACACACACCAGGGGTACCACTGAAGCTTTCTTT
j_gene: TRBJ2-5; abundance: -; v_gene: TRBV19; d_gene: -; CDR3aa: CASSPTDSGRETQYF; CDR3nt: TGTGCCAGTAGTCCGACGGACAGCGGTAGGGAGACCCAGTACTTC
j_gene: TRBJ1-2; abundance: -; v_gene: TRBV5-6; d_gene: TRBD1; CDR3aa: CASKKGTGGRGYTF; CDR3nt: TGTGCCAGCAAAAAAGGGACAGGGGGAAGAGGCTACACCTTC
j_gene: TRBJ1-2; abundance: -; v_gene: TRBV19; d_gene: TRBD1; CDR3aa: CASGTGATNYGYTF; CDR3nt: TGTGCCAGTGGGACAGGAGCGACTAACTATGGCTACACCTTC
j_gene: TRBJ1-5; abundance: -; v_gene: TRBV9; d_gene: TRBD1; CDR3aa: CASSVGTGGLHQPQHF; CDR3nt: TGTGCCAGCAGCGTAGGGACAGGGGGCTTACATCAGCCCCAGCATTTT
j_gene: TRBJ1-2; abundance: -; v_gene: TRBV5-6; d_gene: -; CDR3aa: CASSLVGRIYGYTF; CDR3nt: TGTGCCAGCAGCTTGGTAGGGAGGATCTATGGCTACACCTTC
j_gene: TRBJ1-2; abundance: -; v_gene: TRBV5-1; d_gene: -; CDR3aa: CASSGPHCGYTF; CDR3nt: TGCGCCAGCAGCGGGCCCCACTGTGGCTACACCTTC
j_gene: TRBJ1-2; abundance: -; v_gene: TRBV9; d_gene: TRBD1; CDR3aa: CASSAQGQIRGRGLRFDGYTF; CDR3nt: TGTGCCAGCAGCGCCCAGGGACAGATTCGGGGCAGGGGGCTGAGATTTGATGGCTACACCTTC
j_gene: TRBJ1-1; abundance: few; v_gene: TRBV6-5; d_gene: -; CDR3aa: CASSPTGNTEAFF; CDR3nt: TGTGCCAGCAGCCCCACAGGGAACACTGAAGCTTTCTTT